The next 5 T cell receptor beta chains were all read from a single sample in a study of blood T cell repertoires in COVID-19. Using immunoSEQ multiplex PCR, the repertoire was profiled, and TCRdb retains in-frame clones only, with some absent. Among over 75,000 clones listed, approximately 90% were seen once. The source material was peripheral blood. Receptor source: a woman aged 80 or over with acute or convalescent COVID-19.

The V gene is TRBV20-1, the J gene TRBJ1-1, with TRBD1 identical over 7 bases. The CDR3 spans 15 residues. V lost 3 bases, J lost 0 bases, and 7 bases stayed unmatched. Germline V gives CDR1 DFQATT, CDR2 SNEGSKA (reference sequence). This chain's CDR3 is CSASGGTEMNTEAFF. CDR3 coding DNA: TGCAGTGCTAGTGGTGGGACAGAGATGAACACTGAAGCTTTCTTT.

The chain uses TRBV11-2 and TRBJ2-7; 11 bases align to TRBD2. Germline V lookup: CDR1 SGHAT, CDR2 FQNNGV. CDR3 size: 17 residues. J gave up 2 bases and V 2 bases, and 8 bases lay outside the gene matches. CDR3 bases: TGTGCCAGCAGCTTACTCGCCACTAGCGGGGGACCCTACGAGCAGTACTTC. Translation: CASSLLATSGGPYEQYF.

V and J are TRBV2 and TRBJ1-5; 7 bases fit TRBD1. The CDR3 covers 14 residues. CDR1 and CDR2 (germline): SNHLY, FYNNEI. With 6 bases clipped from V and 2 bases from J, the junction kept 4 bases outside the gene matches. The CDR3 loop reads CASRPTGGNQPQHF. CDR3 nucleotides: TGTGCCAGCAGGCCCACAGGGGGCAATCAGCCCCAGCATTTT.

The V call is TRBV13, the J call TRBJ1-2; TRBD1 aligns across 7 bases. CDR3 length equals 15 residues. Germline trimming cut 4 bases from V and 3 bases from J; bases unmatched to any gene: 8. Germline CDR1 is PRHDT and CDR2 is FYEKMQ (reference sequence). The CDR3 protein is CASSSSGTGDYGYTF. The CDR3 DNA reads as TGTGCCAGCAGCTCAAGCGGAACAGGGGACTATGGCTACACCTTC.

This rearrangement joins TRBV5-4 to TRBJ1-1; perhaps TRBD1 as D (6 bases). CDR3 size: 15 residues. V lost 4 bases, J lost 0 bases, and 13 bases lay in between. Germline assignment: CDR1 SGHNT and CDR2 YYREEE (reference sequence). The CDR3 nucleotides read TGTGCCAGCAGCCCCAACAGGGCACTGAACACTGAAGCTTTCTTT. Its translation is CASSPNRALNTEAFF.